The 26 T cell receptor beta chains below all came from one sample that was sequenced in a study of shared clonotypes between healthy human individuals. Sequencing was performed with immunoSEQ multiplex PCR; in TCRdb, only in-frame clones are kept and a portion is missing. This table has about 2.4 million clones, over 85% appearing once. Sequencing input: naive CD4+ T cells from PBMCs. Sample subset: CD45RA+ positively selected. These receptor sequences come from a man aged 18 to 29 in good health. Some clones in this sample may be carry-over from other donors' samples.

The CDR3, as DNA: TGTGCCAGCAGTTTGGTCGCAAGGGGTGATCAGCCCCAGCATTTT. This encodes CASSLVARGDQPQHF. The chain carries TRBV27 and TRBJ1-5; D may be TRBD1 (5 bases). Trimming left V 3 bases short and J 5 bases short, with 14 bases between. This CDR3 has 15 amino acids. Germline CDR1 MNHEY, CDR2 SMNVEV (reference sequence).

The chain combines TRBV5-8 with TRBJ2-5; 8 nucleotides match TRBD2. Per the germline V gene, CDR1 is SGHTS and CDR2 is YDEGEE. V shed 0 bases and J 1 base; nucleotides not matched to a gene: 8. The CDR3 loop spans 17 amino acids. The CDR3 DNA follows: TGTGCCAGCAGCTTGGGTCTGGCGGGAGGTCGCCAAGAGACCCAGTACTTC. It encodes CASSLGLAGGRQETQYF.

The chain has TRBV6-5 and TRBJ2-7; 7 bases match TRBD2. CDR3 length: 14 amino acids. The V gene end was trimmed by 4 bases and the J gene end by 2 bases; junction bases not matched to a gene: 5. The germline V gene encodes CDR1 MNHEY and CDR2 SVGAGI. CDR3 DNA sequence: TGTGCCAGCAGTTGGGGCGGGAGAACCTACGAGCAGTACTTC. Protein product: CASSWGGRTYEQYF.

As DNA, the CDR3 is TGTGCCAGCAGCTTCCGGGACTCCGGGGTCCATGAGCAGTTCTTC. Translation gives CASSFRDSGVHEQFF. The rearrangement uses TRBV5-4 and TRBJ2-1; a possible D gene is TRBD2 (6 bases). This CDR3 contains 15 residues. The V end lost 2 bases, the J end lost 8 bases, and 17 bases lay between the germline ends. CDR1 SGHNT and CDR2 YYREEE come from the germline V gene (reference sequence).

The chain recombines TRBV7-9 with TRBJ2-1; 11 nucleotides agree with TRBD2. V was clipped by 5 bases and J by 8 bases; unmatched bases: 17. Germline V CDR1 and CDR2: SEHNR, FQNEAQ (reference sequence). The CDR3 spans 18 residues. The CDR3, as DNA: TGTGCCAGCAGCGCGATCCTCCCTAGCGGGAGGACAGGTGATGAGCAGTTCTTC. This encodes CASSAILPSGRTGDEQFF. Filled out from reference TRBV7-9 and TRBJ2-1, the complete variable domain reads DTGVSQNPRHKITKRGQNVTFRCDPISEHNRLYWYRQTLGQGPEFLTYFQNEAQLEKSRLLSDRFSAERPKGSFSTLEIQRTEQGDSAMYLCASSAILPSGRTGDEQFFGPGTRLTVL.

The CDR3 is CASSQEHKGQGTYRSGNTIYF. DNA of the CDR3: TGCGCCAGCAGCCAAGAACACAAGGGACAGGGGACTTACCGATCTGGAAACACCATATATTTT. V usage is TRBV4-1 and J usage is TRBJ1-3; 10 bases are a match to TRBD1. The CDR3 has 21 amino acids. Trimming cost V 0 bases and J 1 base; bases outside gene matches: 15. Germline CDR1 reads MGHRA; CDR2 reads YSYEKL.

The chain uses TRBV2 and TRBJ2-7; D possibly corresponds to TRBD1 (5 bases). Germline V CDR1 and CDR2: SNHLY, FYNNEI. V gave up 6 bases and J gave up 3 bases, with 12 bases separating them. This CDR3 has 13 residues. The CDR3 loop reads CASRWTWNYEQYF. The CDR3 DNA reads as TGTGCCAGCAGGTGGACATGGAACTACGAGCAGTACTTC.

The CDR3 DNA reads TGTGCCTGGGAACTGACAGCGGGACTAGCGGGAGCAGATGAGCAGTTCTTC. Amino acid sequence: CAWELTAGLAGADEQFF. V is TRBV30 and J is TRBJ2-1, with 14 bases aligning to TRBD2. After removal of 5 bases from V and 8 bases from J, the junction contained 14 bases not matched to a gene. The V gene's germline CDR1 is GTSNPN and CDR2 SVGIG (reference sequence). CDR3 length equals 17 residues.

The V and J genes are TRBV28 and TRBJ1-5; D not certain. Trimming removed 1 base from V and 2 bases from J, with 9 bases in between. This CDR3 contains 15 residues. Germline assignment: CDR1 MDHEN and CDR2 SYDVKM. The CDR3 region has the DNA TGTGCCAGCAGTTTATCTTGGAACGGCAATCAGCCCCAGCATTTT. It specifies CASSLSWNGNQPQHF.

The genes are TRBV14 and TRBJ2-5; D is undetermined. The CDR3 consists of 16 residues. CDR1 SGHDN and CDR2 FVKESK come from the germline V gene. Trimming shortened V by 0 bases and J by 1 base, and 12 bases separated the two germline ends. The CDR3 loop is CASSQDQRTAQETQYF. In DNA form, the CDR3 reads TGTGCCAGCAGCCAAGATCAACGCACAGCCCAAGAGACCCAGTACTTC. Using reference TRBV14 and TRBJ2-5 for the parts outside the CDR3, the full variable domain is EAGVTQFPSHSVIEKGQTVTLRCDPISGHDNLYWYRRVMGKEIKFLLHFVKESKQDESGMPNNRFLAERTGGTYSTLKVQPAELEDSGVYFCASSQDQRTAQETQYFGPGTRLLVL.

This chain connects TRBV15 to TRBJ2-2; 8 bases are a match to TRBD1. The germline CDR1 and CDR2 sequences are LNHNV and YYDKDF (reference sequence). The J segment lost 0 bases and the V segment lost 4 bases, leaving 7 bases of the junction unmatched. The CDR3 loop spans 17 amino acids. The chain's CDR3 is CATSTPKDRANTGELFF. The DNA for the CDR3 is TGTGCCACCAGCACACCTAAGGACAGGGCGAACACCGGGGAGCTGTTTTTT.

J is TRBJ2-7 and V is TRBV14; unclear D gene. CDR1 is SGHDN, CDR2 FVKESK, per germline. CDR3 length: 12 amino acids. Trimming stripped 1 base from V and 0 bases from J, with 1 base between. In DNA, the CDR3 is TGTGCCAGCAGCCAAGCCTCCTACGAGCAGTACTTC. Residues: CASSQASYEQYF.

V and J are TRBV28 and TRBJ2-4, with a tentative D call TRBD2 (7 bases). Germline loops: CDR1 MDHEN, CDR2 SYDVKM. CDR3 length: 16 residues. Trimming cost V 2 bases and J 5 bases, with 16 bases left between them. CDR3 amino acids: CASSLAGAVIENIQYF. CDR3 sequence (DNA): TGTGCCAGCAGTTTAGCGGGGGCAGTAATCGAAAACATTCAGTACTTC.

In regard to this clone: Other DNA sequences within the sample encode an identical CDR3. This chain uses TRBV5-8 with TRBJ1-1; D gene ambiguous. With 0 bases removed from V and 1 base from J, the gap between germline ends came to 4 bases. CDR1 SGHTS and CDR2 YDEGEE come from the germline V gene. CDR3 length: 13 residues. CDR3 sequence: CASSLGWNTEAFF. The CDR3, as DNA: TGTGCCAGCAGCTTGGGGTGGAACACTGAAGCTTTCTTT.

This chain connects TRBV18 to TRBJ2-7; D gene uncertain. The CDR3 is 12 residues long. Germline V lookup: CDR1 KGHSH, CDR2 LQKENI. Trimming took off 6 bases at V and 5 bases at J, with 11 bases between the two ends. CDR3 protein: CASSPVDDEQYF. The DNA for the CDR3 is TGTGCCAGCTCCCCCGTTGATGACGAGCAGTACTTC.

The rearrangement joins TRBV30 to TRBJ2-1; 11 positions agree with TRBD1. V dropped 5 bases and J dropped 6; count of bases not matched to a gene: 9. CDR1 GTSNPN and CDR2 SVGIG come from the germline V gene (reference sequence). This CDR3 contains 15 residues. In DNA, the CDR3 is TGTGCCTGGCACCTTGGGACAGGGGGGGTCAATGAGCAGTTCTTC. Translating gives CAWHLGTGGVNEQFF.

The rearrangement uses TRBV5-1 and TRBJ1-3; 7 nucleotides align to TRBD1. This CDR3 is 16 amino acids long. J gave up 0 bases and V 0 bases, and 3 bases lay outside the gene matches. Germline lookup yields CDR1 SGHRS and CDR2 YFSETQ. The DNA of the CDR3 is TGCGCCAGCAGCTTGGCAGGGGGAGTCTCTGGAAACACCATATATTTT. This gives the protein CASSLAGGVSGNTIYF.

In regard to this clone: The sample carries other DNA sequences with the same CDR3. The V and J genes are TRBV15 and TRBJ1-1; TRBD1 might be the D (5 bases). V shed 1 base and J shed 1 base, with 10 bases lying between them. Germline values: CDR1 LNHNV, CDR2 YYDKDF (reference sequence). The CDR3 is made up of 15 amino acids. CDR3 residues: CATSRGGAGNTEAFF. CDR3 nucleotide sequence: TGTGCCACCAGCAGAGGTGGGGCAGGGAACACTGAAGCTTTCTTT. The full variable domain, completed using reference TRBV15 and TRBJ1-1, is DAMVIQNPRYQVTQFGKPVTLSCSQTLNHNVMYWYQQKSSQAPKLLFHYYDKDFNNEADTPDNFQSRRPNTSFCFLDIRSPGLGDTAMYLCATSRGGAGNTEAFFGQGTRLTVV.

CDR3 nucleotides: TGTGCCAGCTGGGGCGTGGTACCACGGGAAAAACTGTTTTTT. As protein: CASWGVVPREKLFF. The gene calls are TRBV2 and TRBJ1-4, with D possibly matching TRBD1 (5 bases). Germline V gene sequence: CDR1 SNHLY, CDR2 FYNNEI. With 8 bases removed from V and 8 bases from J, the gap between germline ends came to 18 bases. The CDR3 loop spans 14 amino acids. Looking up the rest from reference TRBV2 and TRBJ1-4 gives the full variable domain: EPEVTQTPSHQVTQMGQEVILRCVPISNHLYFYWYRQILGQKVEFLVSFYNNEISEKSEIFDDQFSVERPDGSNFTLKIRSTKLEDSAMYFCASWGVVPREKLFFGSGTQLSVL.

V is TRBV27 and J is TRBJ2-7, with a possible D match to TRBD2 (6 bases). CDR3 length: 16 amino acids. Between the trimmed V and J ends, which lost 2 bases and 5 bases, there was a span of 19 bases. Per germline, CDR1 MNHEY and CDR2 SMNVEV (reference sequence). The CDR3 nucleotides are TGTGCCAGCAGTTTAAGAGGGTGGCGGGAAGGAAACGAGCAGTACTTC. This sequence encodes CASSLRGWREGNEQYF.

The chain joins TRBV7-2 to TRBJ2-3; D is ambiguous. Per germline, CDR1 SGHTA and CDR2 FQGNSA. The CDR3 is 14 amino acids. V was cut by 4 bases and J by 6 bases, with 14 bases left in between. The DNA of the CDR3 is TGTGCCAGCAGCTCCCTTCTGATAGGGGATACGCAGTATTTT. Protein product: CASSSLLIGDTQYF.

This chain's CDR3 is CASTLLGRQETQYF. CDR3 coding DNA: TGTGCCAGCACCCTCTTGGGCCGGCAAGAGACCCAGTACTTC. The chain links TRBV28 to TRBJ2-5; D remains unclear. Per the germline V gene, CDR1 is MDHEN and CDR2 is SYDVKM. The CDR3 covers 14 residues. The V end lost 7 bases, the J end lost 2 bases, and 14 bases lay between the germline ends.

The V and J genes are TRBV5-5 and TRBJ2-7; no clear D. The CDR3 totals 14 residues. Trimming shortened V by 4 bases and J by 0 bases, and 11 bases separated the two germline ends. Looked up from germline, CDR1 is SGHKS and CDR2 is YYEKEE (reference sequence). The CDR3 sequence is CASSARQSSYEQYF. The CDR3 bases are TGTGCCAGCAGCGCACGACAAAGCTCCTACGAGCAGTACTTC.

This chain joins TRBV29-1 and TRBJ1-2; D gene ambiguous. CDR1 and CDR2 from the germline V gene are SQVTM and ANQGSEA. The CDR3 is 13 residues long. CDR3: CAHDGQLNYGYTF. The CDR3 DNA follows: TGCGCTCACGACGGCCAGCTTAACTATGGCTACACCTTC.

This sequence joins TRBV6-4 and TRBJ2-5; 10 bases are a match to TRBD2. Germline V gives CDR1 MRHNA, CDR2 SNTAGT. This CDR3 is 16 amino acids long. CDR3 sequence: CAQLGLAGVRQETQYF. The CDR3 bases are TGTGCGCAGCTGGGGCTAGCGGGAGTACGCCAAGAGACCCAGTACTTC.

This rearrangement joins TRBV29-1 to TRBJ1-1, with D possibly TRBD1 on 5 matching bases. Trimming took off 6 bases at V and 7 bases at J, with 24 bases between the two ends. The length of the CDR3 is 15 residues. Germline V gene sequence: CDR1 SQVTM, CDR2 ANQGSEA. In DNA form, the CDR3 reads TGCAGCGTCGGAACCTCAAGGCTGACTAGGGGTGAAGCTTTCTTT. It is translated as CSVGTSRLTRGEAFF.